This T cell receptor beta chain came from a study of T-cell memory formation after mild COVID-19. Whole-study findings and limits: Clones contracting day 15 to 85 were balanced CD4/CD8; later expanders leaned CD4+.

This clonotype has ten or more counts. The antigen is unknown. CDR1 is SGHRS, CDR2 YFSETQ, per germline. V was cut by 3 bases and J by 9 bases, with 13 bases left in between. This CDR3 is 12 amino acids long. TCRdb reprocessed the 5' RACE reads via MiXCR and lists one record per CDR3 protein. Of about 200,000 distinct CDR3 sequences listed, about 9.2% are singletons. The specimen sequenced was PBMCs or a T cell subset sorted from them (not recorded which). The source of this sequence is a man aged 18 to 30 who had mild COVID-19 (a few samples of this study predate the infection). Cell type and time point are not known. The rearrangement links TRBV5-1 to TRBJ2-7, with D perhaps matching TRBD1 (5 bases). CDR3 DNA sequence: TGCGCCAGCAGCTGGACCACAGGTCCGCAGTACTTC. Translating gives CASSWTTGPQYF. The whole variable domain, remainder taken from reference TRBV5-1 and TRBJ2-7, is KAGVTQTPRYLIKTRGQQVTLSCSPISGHRSVSWYQQTPGQGLQFLFEYFSETQRNKGNFPGRFSGRQFSNSRSEMNVSTLELGDSALYLCASSWTTGPQYFGPGTRLTVT.